This T cell receptor beta chain was sequenced for a study of shared clonotypes between healthy human individuals. V lost 5 bases and J lost 2, with 13 bases in between. Germline V gene sequence: CDR1 MNHEY, CDR2 SMNVEV (reference sequence). This CDR3 is 14 amino acids long. General study results and limits: Clonotypes not shared had lower generation probabilities than those common to all four donors. Represented diversity (both genetic and exposure-history) was limited by the small number of donors.

Naive CD8 populations comprised CD45RO-negative cells positively selected for CCR7, excluding terminally differentiated effector memory CD45RA+ cells. With respect to this clone: The antigen is not known.

TCRdb's copy holds only in-frame clones and misses some; the assay was immunoSEQ multiplex PCR. The table lists roughly 1,800,000 clones, approximately 94% of them singletons, with 0.95% to 1.5% in the top ten. This receptor was identified in a man in his late teens or twenties in good health. This chain joins TRBV27 and TRBJ2-7; no clear D. Sequenced material: naive CD8+ T cells sorted from blood. This chain's CDR3 is CASSPGFATYEQYF. The CDR3 DNA follows: TGTGCCAGCAGTCCCGGGTTCGCCACCTACGAGCAGTACTTC.